These 10 T cell receptor beta chains were all obtained from the same sample, sequenced in a study of neurological immune-mediated disorders. This sample's time point: technical triplicate 2. In TCRdb, the 5' RACE reads were re-called with MiXCR into one record per CDR3 protein. The table lists about 59,000 distinct CDR3 sequences, under 30% of them singletons, with 3.5% to 5.5% in the top ten. Sequencing input: PBMCs. These receptors were taken from a man aged 55 to 70 with HTLV-1-associated myelopathy (HAM/TSP).

There are a few counts of this clonotype. The chain recombines TRBV5-1 with TRBJ2-7; either TRBD1 or TRBD2 may fit D (5 bases each). Per germline, CDR1 SGHRS and CDR2 YFSETQ. With 2 bases removed from V and 2 bases from J, the gap between germline ends came to 14 bases. The CDR3 loop spans 15 amino acids. The CDR3, as DNA: TGCGCCAGCAGCTTAGTGCCGGGACCCACCTACGAGCAGTACTTC. It translates to CASSLVPGPTYEQYF.

This clonotype was counted many times. This chain links TRBV28 with TRBJ1-3; no clear D gene. Trimming removed 7 bases from V and 0 bases from J, with 7 bases in between. Germline values: CDR1 MDHEN, CDR2 SYDVKM. There are 13 residues in the CDR3. The CDR3 sequence is CASTIHSGNTIYF. As DNA, the CDR3 is TGTGCCAGCACCATCCACTCTGGAAACACCATATATTTT.

The sample holds many counts of this clonotype. The chain uses TRBV5-1 and TRBJ1-1, with D perhaps matching TRBD1 (5 bases). Germline values: CDR1 SGHRS, CDR2 YFSETQ. This CDR3 comprises 13 residues. V lost 4 bases and J lost 4, with 11 bases in between. CDR3 residues: CASSTSQGTEAFF. The CDR3 coding sequence is TGCGCCAGCAGCACCTCCCAGGGCACTGAAGCTTTCTTT.

This clonotype has at least ten counts. At one boundary the junction diverges from the germline segment, which might be a read error. This chain links TRBV7-7 with TRBJ2-5; D is perhaps TRBD1 or TRBD2 (5 bases each). The CDR3 covers 13 residues. From germline, CDR1 is SSHAT and CDR2 FNYEAQ (reference sequence). CDR3 sequence: CASSSRDGETQYF. CDR3 nucleotides: TGTGCTAGCAGCTCCCGGGACGGAGAGACCCAGTACTTC.

This clonotype was recorded at least ten times. This chain links TRBV5-1 with TRBJ2-5; TRBD1 matches at 7 bases. The CDR3 covers 13 residues. J was trimmed by 4 bases and V by 3 bases; bases with no gene match: 3. CDR1 is SGHRS and CDR2 is YFSETQ in the germline V gene. CDR3 bases: TGCGCCAGCAGCTGGGACAGTAGAGAGACCCAGTACTTC. Encoded protein: CASSWDSRETQYF.

This clonotype was seen ten or more times. The J gene is TRBJ2-2, the V gene TRBV28; D call uncertain. The CDR3 loop spans 15 amino acids. The V gene's germline CDR1 is MDHEN and CDR2 SYDVKM. V lost 1 base, J lost 2 bases, and 8 bases lay in between. Here the CDR3 DNA reads TGTGCCAGCAGTTTATTAGGAACAAACACCGGGGAGCTGTTTTTT. It encodes CASSLLGTNTGELFF.

This clonotype showed up many times. V gene TRBV27 combines with J gene TRBJ2-3; D is unclear. The CDR3 loop spans 12 amino acids. Trimming removed 5 bases at V and 9 bases at J, with 12 bases between. Germline CDR1 reads MNHEY; CDR2 reads SMNVEV (reference sequence). As DNA, the CDR3 is TGTGCCAGCAGTCCCGACCTAATAACGCAGTATTTT. This translates into CASSPDLITQYF.

There are many counts of this clonotype. CDR3 nucleotides: TGCGCCAGCAGCCGTCACAGGGGAGGCGACGACACCGGGGAGCTGTTTTTT. It encodes CASSRHRGGDDTGELFF. This chain links TRBV5-1 with TRBJ2-2, with D perhaps TRBD1 (7 bases). Germline V lookup: CDR1 SGHRS, CDR2 YFSETQ. Between the trimmed V and J ends, which lost 4 bases and 3 bases, there was a span of 19 bases. This CDR3 is built from 17 residues.

This clonotype was observed a few times. The chain carries TRBV29-1 and TRBJ2-1, with 8 positions matching TRBD2. This CDR3 has 14 residues. J was trimmed by 2 bases and V by 5 bases; bases with no gene match: 5. CDR1 SQVTM and CDR2 ANQGSEA come from the germline V gene. As DNA, the CDR3 is TGCAGCGTTTCTCAGCGGGGGCCCTACAATGAGCAGTTCTTC. Protein: CSVSQRGPYNEQFF.

Many counts were recorded for this clonotype. The chain carries TRBV7-9 and TRBJ2-5; D is uncertain. Trimming took 5 bases from V and 3 from J, leaving 4 bases between them. The CDR3 has 11 residues. CDR1 is SEHNR and CDR2 is FQNEAQ in the germline V gene (reference sequence). Here the CDR3 reads CASSIEETQYF. CDR3 nucleotide sequence: TGTGCCAGCAGCATAGAAGAGACCCAGTACTTC.